This entry features one TCR beta chain sequence. Original handling: Scientists estimated how many nucleated cells there were by amplifying reference gene primers. Sequenced by immunoSEQ multiplex PCR; TCRdb stores in-frame clones only, minus some. From that table come the V and J calls and clone size; the DNA was used to work out D and trimming. The sample consists of roughly 250,000 clones, around 82% of them appearing once. These data are taken from a study of blood T cell repertoires in COVID-19. Germline V gene sequence: CDR1 WNHNN, CDR2 SYGVQD (reference sequence). The V gene lost 10 bases and the J gene lost 4 bases, with 10 bases spanning the gap. This CDR3 region has 11 residues. Which cohort a participant joined came from the clinical history participants gave. Exposed volunteers were people who met a COVID-19 case within 2 weeks before study entry.

The specimen was PBMCs or T cells enriched from blood (not recorded which). The receptor was derived from a woman in her 40s who had been exposed to COVID-19. The J gene is TRBJ1-2, the V gene TRBV10-1; D not certain. The CDR3 loop reads CANGIAYGYTF. The CDR3 region has the DNA TGCGCCAACGGAATAGCCTATGGCTACACCTTC.